Many counts were recorded for the clone carrying this TCR beta chain. The antigen is unknown. UMIs and sample barcodes were carried by the TCR alpha and TCR beta cDNA libraries that 5'RACE produced using constant-segment primers. TCRdb analysed the 5' RACE reads with MiXCR anew, one entry per CDR3 protein. Of about 260,000 distinct CDR3 sequences in the sample, over 7% were seen once. This sample was included in a study of T-cell memory formation after mild COVID-19. Overall study findings and caveats: Some clones that responded were present in memory (sampled pre-infection), which suggests cross-reactive memory joined. Contracting CD4+ clones lay largely in CM and EM, with CD8+ ones residing in EMRA. Day 15 to 85 contracting clones showed balanced CD4/CD8; later expanders leaned CD4+.

The CDR3 spans 14 residues. Germline CDR1 is SGHTA and CDR2 is FQGTGA. Losses at the gene ends were 5 bases for V and 4 bases for J; bases not matched to a gene: 7. The TCR comes from a man aged 18 to 30 who had mild COVID-19 (a few samples of this study predate the infection). Cell type and time point are not known. Sequenced: PBMCs or a T cell subset sorted from them (not recorded which). J is TRBJ2-5 and V is TRBV7-3; 7 bases are shared with TRBD1. The CDR3 nucleotides read TGTGCCAGCAGCCCAACAGGGGACGCAGAGACCCAGTACTTC. Translated, it gives CASSPTGDAETQYF.